Below are 14 T cell receptor beta chains sequenced from a single sample in a study of T cell responses to AZD1222 COVID-19 vaccine. The data were produced by immunoSEQ multiplex PCR, yet TCRdb's version contains in-frame clones alone and is incomplete. The sample holds some 150,000 clones, 89% seen once. The sample was peripheral blood, taken 28 days after the second AZD1222 dose. The receptors were gathered from an adult who received the AZD1222 COVID-19 vaccine.

The chain joins TRBV6-2 or TRBV6-3 to TRBJ1-1; 7 positions match TRBD1. This CDR3 has 13 amino acids. The V gene's germline CDR1 is MNHEY and CDR2 SVGEGT. Losses at the gene ends were 5 bases for V and 1 base for J; bases not matched to a gene: 1. CDR3 sequence: CASSGDRNTEAFF. CDR3 DNA: TGTGCCAGCAGTGGGGACAGGAACACTGAAGCTTTCTTT.

The chain joins TRBV2 to TRBJ1-1, with unresolved D. CDR1 SNHLY and CDR2 FYNNEI come from the germline V gene. V lost 6 bases, J lost 3 bases, and 23 bases lay in between. The CDR3 has 17 amino acids. CDR3 in amino acids: CASSKGEPDGVDTEAFF. In nucleotides, the CDR3 is TGTGCCAGCAGCAAGGGTGAGCCGGACGGGGTGGACACTGAAGCTTTCTTT.

The rearrangement links TRBV9 to TRBJ2-2; 9 nucleotides agree with TRBD2. J gave up 7 bases and V 4 bases, and 11 bases lay outside the gene matches. This CDR3 spans 16 amino acids. Per germline, CDR1 SGDLS and CDR2 YYNGEE. CDR3 loop: CASSSPREGPFGELFF. CDR3 coding DNA: TGTGCCAGCAGCTCTCCGCGGGAGGGCCCGTTCGGGGAGCTGTTTTTT.

The chain employs TRBV6-2 or TRBV6-3 and TRBJ1-2; D possibly corresponds to TRBD1 (5 bases). V lost 7 bases and J 0 bases, leaving 12 bases between the germline ends. CDR1 is MNHEY, CDR2 SVGEGT, per germline. This CDR3 has 14 amino acids. CDR3 in DNA: TGTGCCAGCAACCCAGCGGGGGCTAACTATGGCTACACCTTC. This encodes CASNPAGANYGYTF.

The chain has TRBV18 and TRBJ1-1, with D possibly being TRBD1 (6 bases). The length of the CDR3 is 14 residues. CDR1 is KGHSH and CDR2 is LQKENI in the germline V gene. V was pared by 6 bases and J by 1 base, with 12 bases between. CDR3 nucleotide sequence: TGTGCCAGCTCTCCCGGGACACCGAACACTGAAGCTTTCTTT. It is translated as CASSPGTPNTEAFF.

The rearrangement links TRBV5-4 to TRBJ2-1; TRBD2 agrees at 9 bases. Per the germline V gene, CDR1 is SGHNT and CDR2 is YYREEE (reference sequence). This CDR3 comprises 14 residues. With 4 bases clipped from V and 6 bases from J, the junction kept 5 bases outside the gene matches. The CDR3 DNA is TGTGCCAGCAGCCTAGCGGGAAGGGCCAATGAGCAGTTCTTC. Translating gives CASSLAGRANEQFF.

In this sample, this clone turned up a few times. The genes are TRBV7-3 and TRBJ2-7; 8 positions match TRBD1. CDR1 SGHTA and CDR2 FQGTGA come from the germline V gene. This CDR3 is built from 15 residues. The V and J ends lost 2 bases and 6 bases, in that order; junction bases with no gene match: 9. The CDR3 DNA is TGTGCCAGCAGCTTAGGGGGGACAGGAGGTGGCGAGCAGTACTTC. This sequence encodes CASSLGGTGGGEQYF.

The genes are TRBV6-5 and TRBJ1-1, with 8 bases fitting TRBD1. Germline trimming cut 6 bases from V and 6 bases from J; bases unmatched to any gene: 12. Germline-derived CDR1 and CDR2 are MNHEY and SVGAGI. The CDR3 totals 15 residues. CDR3 sequence (DNA): TGTGCCAGCAGAGACGGACAGGGAAGGGTTTCTGAAGCTTTCTTT. Translated: CASRDGQGRVSEAFF.

V gene TRBV6-4 combines with J gene TRBJ1-1; D is undetermined. Germline CDR1 is MRHNA and CDR2 is SNTAGT. V lost 6 bases and J lost 4, with 15 bases in between. The CDR3 consists of 14 residues. CDR3 sequence: CASSPDTRGTEAFF. CDR3 coding DNA: TGTGCCAGCAGCCCTGACACACGAGGCACTGAAGCTTTCTTT.

The chain links TRBV7-6 to TRBJ2-2; 7 bases map to TRBD2. Germline CDR1 is SGHVS and CDR2 is FNYEAQ. The CDR3 spans 14 residues. J gave up 7 bases and V 4 bases, and 6 bases lay outside the gene matches. The CDR3 protein is CASSSRGDGGELFF. Here the CDR3 DNA reads TGTGCCAGCAGCTCCCGGGGGGACGGCGGGGAGCTGTTTTTT.

The chain has TRBV28 and TRBJ2-7; a possible D gene is TRBD1 (6 bases). Germline V lookup: CDR1 MDHEN, CDR2 SYDVKM. CDR3 length: 15 residues. Trimming removed 6 bases from V and 3 bases from J, with 18 bases in between. The CDR3 DNA sequence: TGTGCCAGCAGCCGTGGACAGTCTTACCGCTACGAGCAGTACTTC. This codes for CASSRGQSYRYEQYF.

As DNA, the CDR3 is TGTGCCAGCAGCAATAACGGACTAGCGGGTATAAATGAGCAGTTCTTC. Residues: CASSNNGLAGINEQFF. The chain carries TRBV21-1 and TRBJ2-1; the table names TRBD2, a call not compared with the DNA. TRBV21-1 corresponds to a pseudogene. The CDR3 is 16 residues long.

This chain joins TRBV2 and TRBJ1-1; D unresolved. The length of the CDR3 is 14 residues. Germline V gene data show CDR1 as SNHLY and CDR2 as FYNNEI. Between the trimmed V and J ends, which lost 2 bases and 8 bases, there was a span of 15 bases. This chain's CDR3 is CASSESPGGKEAFF. The CDR3 DNA is TGTGCCAGCAGTGAAAGTCCCGGCGGCAAAGAAGCTTTCTTT.

The V gene is TRBV11-3, the J gene TRBJ2-5, with 9 nucleotides matching TRBD2. The CDR3 contains 17 residues. V was pared by 4 bases and J by 4 bases, with 13 bases of the junction left unmatched. Germline assignment: CDR1 SGHNT and CDR2 YENEEA. This CDR3 reads CASSSPRWTSAIETQYF. For the CDR3, the DNA is TGTGCCAGCAGCTCTCCGAGGTGGACTAGCGCAATAGAGACCCAGTACTTC.